This TCR beta chain is drawn from a study of cytomegalovirus exposure and HLA in healthy donors. Overall study context: The 120 validation repertoires used the same platform as the 550 to 800 first-cohort repertoires (as reported by a later analysis). Study outcomes and limitations: The authors listed around 150 TCR beta chains as cytomegalovirus-associated. Researchers reported that three CMV-associated chains were confirmed in vitro as CMV antigen-specific.

V gave up 2 bases and J gave up 8 bases; unmatched junction bases: 4. The CDR3 loop spans 15 amino acids. Germline lookup yields CDR1 SNHLY and CDR2 FYNNEI. Produced via immunoSEQ multiplex PCR; TCRdb's table is partial and in-frame only. The sample has 50,000 to 65,000 clones, roughly 94% seen once. Concerning this clone: Its antigen is as yet unknown.

Sequenced: PBMCs. The TCR originated in a woman between 18 and 30 years old in good health and CMV-seropositive. The chain recombines TRBV2 with TRBJ2-2; 11 positions match TRBD2. The CDR3 nucleotides read TGTGCCAGCAGTGAAACTAGCGGGAGCTTGGGGGAGCTGTTTTTT. It encodes CASSETSGSLGELFF.